These 14 T cell receptor beta chains were all obtained from the same sample, sequenced in a study of blood T cells in healthy people across ages. The use of a sample-barcoded 5' primer and a J-beta primer mix characterized a second PCR of about 6 to 11 cycles. TCRdb independently ran MiXCR on the 5' RACE reads; one entry per CDR3 protein. The sample includes around 1.7 million distinct CDR3 sequences, roughly 28% of them seen just once. Sequenced sample: blood. The receptors were sampled from a woman aged 25-40 years in good health.

As for this clonotype: A much more abundant neighbour one base away suggests this may be a read error. This chain uses TRBV5-5 with TRBJ2-7; D is unclear. From germline, CDR1 is SGHKS and CDR2 YYEKEE (reference sequence). The CDR3 is 13 residues long. The CDR3 sequence: CASSASTSYGQYF. The CDR3 nucleotides read TGTGCCAGCAGCGCCTCGACGTCCTACGGGCAGTACTTC.

The chain links TRBV5-1 to TRBJ2-7, with D perhaps matching TRBD2 (5 bases). CDR3 length equals 14 residues. Germline assignment: CDR1 SGHRS and CDR2 YFSETQ. Deletions cut 4 bases from V and 5 bases from J, with 16 bases between. The CDR3 is CASSSGERGDEQYF. CDR3 DNA sequence: TGCGCCAGCAGCAGCGGCGAGCGAGGCGACGAGCAGTACTTC. Using reference TRBV5-1 and TRBJ2-7 for the parts outside the CDR3, the full variable domain is KAGVTQTPRYLIKTRGQQVTLSCSPISGHRSVSWYQQTPGQGLQFLFEYFSETQRNKGNFPGRFSGRQFSNSRSEMNVSTLELGDSALYLCASSSGERGDEQYFGPGTRLTVT.

As concerns this clonotype: Germline and junction disagree at one end, which may indicate a read error. This chain uses TRBV20-1 with TRBJ2-3; 7 nucleotides match TRBD2. Germline V gene data show CDR1 as DFQATT and CDR2 as SNEGSKA (reference sequence). The CDR3 loop spans 14 amino acids. The CDR3, as DNA: TGCAGTGCTAGAGTCGCGACTAGCACAGGTACGCAGTATTTT. As protein: CSARVATSTGTQYF.

This clonotype was seen many times. The rearrangement joins TRBV12-3 or TRBV12-4 to TRBJ2-1; D possibly corresponds to TRBD2 (5 bases). Deletions cut 6 bases from V and 7 bases from J, with 13 bases between. The CDR3 consists of 13 residues. CDR3 loop: CASSSGFGNEQFF. CDR3 coding DNA: TGTGCCAGCAGCTCGGGATTTGGGAATGAGCAGTTCTTC.

This clonotype has just one count. V gene TRBV5-1 combines with J gene TRBJ2-4; perhaps D is TRBD1 or TRBD2 (7 bases each). Trimming removed 5 bases from V and 13 bases from J, with 19 bases in between. Germline CDR1 is SGHRS and CDR2 is YFSETQ. The CDR3 runs 13 residues. The CDR3 DNA follows: TGCGCCAGCAGACGGGACAGTCGGGGGGAGCAGTACTTC. Translation: CASRRDSRGEQYF.

CDR3 sequence reads: CASEPSGVRPYEQYF. CDR3 in DNA: TGTGCCAGCGAGCCATCGGGGGTACGTCCCTACGAGCAGTACTTC. J is TRBJ2-7 and V is TRBV28; D might be TRBD2 (6 bases). The CDR3 has 15 amino acids. The germline V gene has CDR1 MDHEN and CDR2 SYDVKM. The V end was cut by 8 bases, the J end by 2 bases, with 19 bases between.

The chain joins TRBV27 to TRBJ1-6; TRBD1 aligns across 9 bases. Germline assignment: CDR1 MNHEY and CDR2 SMNVEV (reference sequence). V was pared by 4 bases and J by 7 bases, with 8 bases of the junction left unmatched. The CDR3 contains 16 residues. The CDR3 protein is CASSYLTTGGNSPLHF. The CDR3 coding sequence is TGTGCCAGCAGTTACCTAACGACAGGGGGGAATTCACCCCTCCACTTT.

About this clonotype: This may be a read error: a much more frequent sequence differs by one nucleotide. The chain couples TRBV9 to TRBJ1-2, with D maybe TRBD1 (5 bases). The CDR3 has 14 residues. Germline loops: CDR1 SGDLS, CDR2 YYNGEE. The CDR3 coding sequence is TGTGCCAGCAGCGGAACAACAGGTGGCGATGGCCACACCTTC. As protein: CASSGTTGGDGHTF.

The gene calls are TRBV5-1 and TRBJ2-1; D might be TRBD1 (6 bases). Germline assignment: CDR1 SGHRS and CDR2 YFSETQ. This CDR3 is built from 13 residues. Trimming took 4 bases from V and 7 from J, leaving 12 bases between them. CDR3 coding DNA: TGCGCCAGCAGCCCACAGGGCGTTAATGAGCAGTTCTTC. This gives the protein CASSPQGVNEQFF. Filled out from reference TRBV5-1 and TRBJ2-1, the complete variable domain reads KAGVTQTPRYLIKTRGQQVTLSCSPISGHRSVSWYQQTPGQGLQFLFEYFSETQRNKGNFPGRFSGRQFSNSRSEMNVSTLELGDSALYLCASSPQGVNEQFFGPGTRLTVL.

This clonotype was detected only a few times. The chain combines TRBV7-9 with TRBJ1-4; D is perhaps TRBD1 (6 bases). Per germline, CDR1 SEHNR and CDR2 FQNEAQ (reference sequence). The V end lost 2 bases, the J end lost 8 bases, and 15 bases lay between the germline ends. The CDR3 consists of 15 residues. The CDR3 here is CASSLKGGSEEKLFF. CDR3 nucleotide sequence: TGTGCCAGCAGCTTAAAGGGGGGTTCCGAGGAAAAACTGTTTTTT.

The table lists this clonotype with a few counts. The chain has TRBV7-2 and TRBJ1-1, with 8 positions matching TRBD1. CDR1 is SGHTA, CDR2 FQGNSA, per germline. The CDR3 length is 13 residues. The CDR3, as DNA: TGTGCGAGGTTGGACAGGGCGAACACTGAAGCTTTCTTT. This sequence encodes CARLDRANTEAFF. The full variable domain, with the rest looked up from reference TRBV7-2 and TRBJ1-1, is GAGVSQSPSNKVTEKGKDVELRCDPISGHTALYWYRQSLGQGLEFLIYFQGNSAPDKSGLPSDRFSAERTGGSVSTLTIQRTQQEDSAVYLCARLDRANTEAFFGQGTRLTVV.

Only a few counts were recorded for this clonotype. This chain's CDR3 is CASSLRRWADTQYF. Here the CDR3 DNA reads TGTGCCAGCAGCTTAAGAAGGTGGGCAGATACGCAGTATTTT. V is TRBV7-2 and J is TRBJ2-3; D gene uncertain. Germline CDR1 reads SGHTA; CDR2 reads FQGNSA. This CDR3 spans 14 amino acids. V lost 2 bases and J 4 bases, leaving 10 bases between the germline ends.

This clonotype was observed many times. The chain couples TRBV12-3 or TRBV12-4 to TRBJ2-1, with D possibly TRBD2 on 6 matching bases. The CDR3 is 13 amino acids. V dropped 3 bases and J dropped 8 bases, with 11 bases sitting between them. In DNA form, the CDR3 reads TGTGCCAGCAGTTTGGCGGGGCGGGATGAGCAGTTCTTC. Amino acid sequence: CASSLAGRDEQFF.

This clonotype was picked up a small number of times. The rearrangement links TRBV5-1 to TRBJ2-2, with no clear D. The germline CDR1 and CDR2 sequences are SGHRS and YFSETQ. V was pared by 0 bases and J by 3 bases, with 6 bases between. The CDR3 spans 14 residues. The CDR3 sequence is CASSLGSDTGELFF. The DNA of the CDR3 is TGCGCCAGCAGCTTGGGTTCGGACACCGGGGAGCTGTTTTTT.